A selection of T cell receptor beta chains follows, all from one sample in a study of cytomegalovirus exposure and HLA in healthy donors. Sequenced by immunoSEQ multiplex PCR; TCRdb stores in-frame clones only, minus some. In total, the table holds about 130,000 clones. The specimen sequenced was PBMCs. These receptors came from a woman in her thirties or forties in good health and CMV-seronegative. Each CDR3 is given with its conserved first and last residue. Fields, in order: D gene, J gene, V gene, CDR3 protein, CDR3 DNA. D genes are given only for firm matches.

D: NA
J: TRBJ2-2
V: TRBV4-3
CDR3: CASSQGGGEKTGELFF
DNA: TGCGCCAGCAGCCAAGGTGGGGGCGAAAAGACCGGGGAGCTGTTTTTT

D: TRBD2
J: TRBJ2-3
V: TRBV28
CDR3: CASSLPGGLATSTDTQYF
DNA: TGTGCCAGCAGTTTACCGGGGGGTTTAGCGACGAGCACAGATACGCAGTATTTT

D: NA
J: TRBJ2-3
V: TRBV5-8
CDR3: CASSSPGGPTDTQYF
DNA: TGTGCCAGCAGCTCCCCTGGCGGCCCCACAGATACGCAGTATTTT

D: NA
J: TRBJ1-1
V: TRBV27
CDR3: CASSLWGENTEAFF
DNA: TGTGCCAGCAGTTTATGGGGGGAGAACACTGAAGCTTTCTTT

D: TRBD1
J: TRBJ1-2
V: TRBV7-2
CDR3: CASSDGWDRWGYTF
DNA: TGTGCCAGCAGCGATGGATGGGACAGATGGGGCTACACCTTC

D: NA
J: TRBJ2-2
V: TRBV6-6
CDR3: CASSYSQGGSGELFF
DNA: TGTGCCAGCAGTTACTCGCAGGGAGGAAGCGGGGAGCTGTTTTTT

D: NA
J: TRBJ1-1
V: TRBV6-6
CDR3: CASSYSSGVAEAFF
DNA: TGTGCCAGCAGTTACTCCAGCGGGGTGGCTGAAGCTTTCTTT

D: NA
J: TRBJ1-1
V: TRBV6-5
CDR3: CASSLFRTGTEAFF
DNA: TGTGCCAGCAGTCTCTTCCGTACGGGCACTGAAGCTTTCTTT

D: NA
J: TRBJ2-7
V: TRBV4-1
CDR3: CASSLRGISYEQYF
DNA: TGCGCCAGCAGCCTACGAGGGATCTCCTACGAGCAGTACTTC

D: TRBD1
J: TRBJ2-3
V: TRBV7-9
CDR3: CASSSGQGAVDTQYF
DNA: TGTGCCAGCAGCTCGGGACAGGGGGCTGTAGATACGCAGTATTTT

D: NA
J: TRBJ2-5
V: TRBV27
CDR3: CASSTLEGKAQYF
DNA: TGTGCCAGCAGCACACTTGAGGGTAAGGCCCAGTACTTC

D: TRBD1
J: TRBJ1-1
V: TRBV5-1
CDR3: CASSLGQVNTEASF
DNA: TGCGCCAGCAGCCTGGGACAGGTGAACACTGAAGCTTCCTTT

D: NA
J: TRBJ1-2
V: TRBV7-9
CDR3: CASSLAGPRGGYGYTF
DNA: TGTGCCAGCAGCTTAGCAGGTCCCAGGGGCGGCTATGGCTACACCTTC

D: TRBD1
J: TRBJ1-2
V: TRBV5-1
CDR3: CASSLRQGAIQSYGYTF
DNA: TGCGCCAGCAGCTTGAGGCAGGGGGCCATTCAATCCTATGGCTACACCTTC

D: TRBD1
J: TRBJ1-1
V: TRBV5-1
CDR3: CASRQGGNTEAFF
DNA: TGCGCCAGCAGACAGGGGGGGAACACTGAAGCTTTCTTT

D: NA
J: TRBJ1-2
V: TRBV16
CDR3: CASSQRFFSPNYGYTF
DNA: TGTGCCAGCAGCCAACGGTTCTTCTCGCCCAACTATGGCTACACCTTC

D: TRBD1
J: TRBJ1-1
V: TRBV4-1
CDR3: CASSPGQGGYTEAFF
DNA: TGCGCCAGCAGCCCGGGACAGGGAGGATATACTGAAGCTTTCTTT

D: NA
J: TRBJ2-7
V: TRBV20-1
CDR3: CSASGSYEQYF
DNA: TGCAGTGCTAGCGGTTCCTACGAGCAGTACTTC

D: TRBD1
J: TRBJ2-3
V: TRBV19
CDR3: CASSSLVWDRVRHTQYF
DNA: TGTGCCAGTAGCAGTTTGGTCTGGGACAGGGTCCGGCATACGCAGTATTTT

D: NA
J: TRBJ2-5
V: TRBV5-1
CDR3: CASSFGGQETQYF
DNA: TGCGCCAGCAGTTTTGGGGGGCAAGAGACCCAGTACTTC

D: TRBD1
J: TRBJ1-1
V: TRBV5-1
CDR3: CASRRTGDMNTEAFF
DNA: TGCGCCAGCAGGAGGACAGGAGACATGAACACTGAAGCTTTCTTT

D: NA
J: TRBJ1-5
V: TRBV6-5
CDR3: CASRSRQFSYQPQHF
DNA: TGTGCCAGCAGATCAAGACAGTTTAGCTATCAGCCCCAGCATTTT

D: TRBD1
J: TRBJ2-2
V: TRBV11-2
CDR3: CASMLTGVTGELFF
DNA: TGTGCCAGCATGCTGACAGGGGTCACCGGGGAGCTGTTTTTT

D: NA
J: TRBJ1-3
V: TRBV9
CDR3: CASSVGDRMGNTIYF
DNA: TGTGCCAGCAGCGTAGGTGACAGAATGGGAAACACCATATATTTT

D: TRBD2
J: TRBJ2-7
V: TRBV28
CDR3: CASRSTGTSGTYEQYF
DNA: TGTGCCAGCAGGTCAACCGGGACTAGCGGGACCTACGAGCAGTACTTC

D: NA
J: TRBJ1-5
V: TRBV5-6
CDR3: CASSFQQGSAGEPQHF
DNA: TGTGCCAGCAGCTTCCAACAGGGCTCGGCGGGGGAGCCCCAGCATTTT

D: TRBD2
J: TRBJ2-5
V: TRBV9
CDR3: CASSVMVRGGQETQYF
DNA: TGTGCCAGCAGCGTAATGGTTCGGGGGGGCCAAGAGACCCAGTACTTC

D: TRBD1
J: TRBJ2-1
V: TRBV7-9
CDR3: CASSLGQGSREQFF
DNA: TGTGCCAGCAGTCTGGGACAGGGGAGCAGGGAGCAGTTCTTC

D: NA
J: TRBJ1-3
V: TRBV4-2
CDR3: CASSQEFAGSGNTIYF
DNA: TGTGCCAGCAGCCAAGAATTCGCGGGGTCCGGAAACACCATATATTTT

D: TRBD2
J: TRBJ2-2
V: TRBV5-1
CDR3: CASSLISGGRTGELFF
DNA: TGCGCCAGCAGCTTAATCAGCGGGGGGCGTACCGGGGAGCTGTTTTTT

D: TRBD1
J: TRBJ1-6
V: TRBV5-6
CDR3: CASSLVGQGVSPLHF
DNA: TGTGCCAGCAGCTTGGTAGGCCAGGGGGTGTCACCCCTCCACTTT

D: NA
J: TRBJ1-5
V: TRBV10-3
CDR3: CAISERVSMFGSNQPQHF
DNA: TGTGCCATCAGTGAACGGGTATCTATGTTTGGGAGCAATCAGCCCCAGCATTTT

D: NA
J: TRBJ1-2
V: TRBV4-1
CDR3: CASSRTVFDYGYTF
DNA: TGCGCCAGCAGCCGGACAGTATTCGACTATGGCTACACCTTC

D: TRBD1
J: TRBJ1-1
V: TRBV19
CDR3: CASSRGTGVIEAFF
DNA: TGTGCCAGTAGTAGAGGGACAGGGGTTATAGAAGCTTTCTTT

D: TRBD1
J: TRBJ2-7
V: TRBV11-2
CDR3: CASSLMGTGRNEQYF
DNA: TGTGCCAGCAGCTTAATGGGGACAGGGCGAAACGAGCAGTACTTC

D: NA
J: TRBJ1-3
V: TRBV4-1
CDR3: CASSQDPEGNTIYF
DNA: TGCGCCAGCAGCCAAGATCCGGAGGGAAACACCATATATTTT